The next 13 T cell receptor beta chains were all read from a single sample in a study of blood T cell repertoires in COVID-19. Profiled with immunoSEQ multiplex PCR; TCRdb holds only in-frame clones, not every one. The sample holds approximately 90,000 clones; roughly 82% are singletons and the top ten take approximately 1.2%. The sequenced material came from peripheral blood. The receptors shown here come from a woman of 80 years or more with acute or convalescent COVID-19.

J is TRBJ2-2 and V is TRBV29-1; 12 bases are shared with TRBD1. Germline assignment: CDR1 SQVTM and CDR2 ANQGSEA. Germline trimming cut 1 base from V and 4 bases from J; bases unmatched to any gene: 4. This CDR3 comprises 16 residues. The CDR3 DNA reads TGCAGCGTTGAAGGCGGGACAGGGGGCCGCACCGGGGAGCTGTTTTTT. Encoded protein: CSVEGGTGGRTGELFF.

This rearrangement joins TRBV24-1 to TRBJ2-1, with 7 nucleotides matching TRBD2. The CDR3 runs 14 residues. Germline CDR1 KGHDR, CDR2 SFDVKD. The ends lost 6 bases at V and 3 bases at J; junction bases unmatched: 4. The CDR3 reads CATSRRGSYNEQFF. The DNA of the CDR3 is TGTGCCACCAGTCGCCGCGGGAGCTACAATGAGCAGTTCTTC.

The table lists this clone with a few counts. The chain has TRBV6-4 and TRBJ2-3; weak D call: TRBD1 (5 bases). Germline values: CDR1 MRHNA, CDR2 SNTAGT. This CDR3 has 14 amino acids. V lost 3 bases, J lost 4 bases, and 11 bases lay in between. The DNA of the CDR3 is TGTGCCAGCAGTGAGGGGCAGAACTCAGATACGCAGTATTTT. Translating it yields CASSEGQNSDTQYF.

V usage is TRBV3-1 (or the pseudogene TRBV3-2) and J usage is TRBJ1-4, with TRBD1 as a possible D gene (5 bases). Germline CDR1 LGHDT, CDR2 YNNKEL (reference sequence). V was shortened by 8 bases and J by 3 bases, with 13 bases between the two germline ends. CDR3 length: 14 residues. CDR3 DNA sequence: TGTGCCAGCGGAAGGGCGGGGGCTAATGAAAAACTGTTTTTT. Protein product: CASGRAGANEKLFF.

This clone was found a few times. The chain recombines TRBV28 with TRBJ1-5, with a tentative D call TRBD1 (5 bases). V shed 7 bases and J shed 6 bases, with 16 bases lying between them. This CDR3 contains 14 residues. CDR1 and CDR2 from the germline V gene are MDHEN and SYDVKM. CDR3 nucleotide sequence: TGTGCCAGCACCCTGGGGGGGATTAGTCAGCCCCAGCATTTT. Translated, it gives CASTLGGISQPQHF.

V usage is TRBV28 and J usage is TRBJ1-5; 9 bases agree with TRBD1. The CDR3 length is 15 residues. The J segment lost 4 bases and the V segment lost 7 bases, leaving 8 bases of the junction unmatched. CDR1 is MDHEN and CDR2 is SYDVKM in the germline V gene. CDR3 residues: CASTSGTGINQPQHF. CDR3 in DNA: TGTGCCAGCACCTCCGGGACAGGGATTAATCAGCCCCAGCATTTT.

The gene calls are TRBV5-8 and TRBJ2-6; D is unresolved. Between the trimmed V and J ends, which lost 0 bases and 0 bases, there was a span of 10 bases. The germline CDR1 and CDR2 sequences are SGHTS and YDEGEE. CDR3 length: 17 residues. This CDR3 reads CASSLAQVSSGANVLTF. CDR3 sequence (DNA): TGTGCCAGCAGCTTGGCGCAGGTTAGCTCTGGGGCCAACGTCCTGACTTTC. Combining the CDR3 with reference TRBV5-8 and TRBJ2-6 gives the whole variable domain EAGVTQSPTHLIKTRGQQATLRCSPISGHTSVYWYQQALGLGLQFLLWYDEGEERNRGNFPPRFSGRQFPNYSSELNVNALELEDSALYLCASSLAQVSSGANVLTFGAGSRLTVL.

DNA of the CDR3: TGTGCCAGCAGTTGGGGATTACAACAGGGGGCCTCCTCTGGGGCCAACGTCCTGACTTTC. Translating it yields CASSWGLQQGASSGANVLTF. The chain combines TRBV27 with TRBJ2-6; TRBD1 matches 9 bases. Germline loops: CDR1 MNHEY, CDR2 SMNVEV (reference sequence). The V and J ends lost 4 bases and 0 bases, in that order; junction bases with no gene match: 13. The CDR3 totals 20 residues.

CDR3 DNA: TGCGCCAGCAGCTTGACTAGCGGGACTAGCACAGATACGCAGTATTTT. Its translation is CASSLTSGTSTDTQYF. The rearrangement joins TRBV5-1 to TRBJ2-3, with TRBD2 matching 10 bases. V lost 1 base and J lost 0; bases outside the gene matches: 2. The germline CDR1 and CDR2 sequences are SGHRS and YFSETQ. The CDR3 has 16 amino acids. The variable domain in full, completed from reference TRBV5-1 and TRBJ2-3, reads KAGVTQTPRYLIKTRGQQVTLSCSPISGHRSVSWYQQTPGQGLQFLFEYFSETQRNKGNFPGRFSGRQFSNSRSEMNVSTLELGDSALYLCASSLTSGTSTDTQYFGPGTRLTVL.

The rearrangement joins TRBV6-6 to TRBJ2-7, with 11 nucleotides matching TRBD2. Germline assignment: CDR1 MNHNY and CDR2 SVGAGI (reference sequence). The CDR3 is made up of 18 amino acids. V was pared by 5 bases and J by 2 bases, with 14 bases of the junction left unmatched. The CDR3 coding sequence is TGTGCCAGCAGTCCCGGGACTAGCGGACTAAACCATCCCTACGAGCAGTACTTC. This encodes CASSPGTSGLNHPYEQYF.

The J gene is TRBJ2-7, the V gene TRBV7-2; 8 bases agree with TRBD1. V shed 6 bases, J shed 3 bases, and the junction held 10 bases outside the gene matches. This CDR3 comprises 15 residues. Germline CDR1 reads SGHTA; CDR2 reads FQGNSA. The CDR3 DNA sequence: TGTGCCAGCAGGGTGACAGGGGCAGGGGACTACGAGCAGTACTTC. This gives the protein CASRVTGAGDYEQYF.

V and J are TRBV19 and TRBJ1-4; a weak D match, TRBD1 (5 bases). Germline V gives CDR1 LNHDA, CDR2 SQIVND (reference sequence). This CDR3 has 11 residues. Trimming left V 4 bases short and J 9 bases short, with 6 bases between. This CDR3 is CASSTGKKLFF. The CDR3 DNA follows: TGTGCCAGTAGTACAGGGAAAAAACTGTTTTTT.

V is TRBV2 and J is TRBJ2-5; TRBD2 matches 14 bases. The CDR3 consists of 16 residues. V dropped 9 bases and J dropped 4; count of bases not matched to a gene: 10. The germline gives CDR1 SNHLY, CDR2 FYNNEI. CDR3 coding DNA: TGTGCCAGAGGGACTAGCGGGGGCTCGGCGGGAGAGACCCAGTACTTC. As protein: CARGTSGGSAGETQYF.